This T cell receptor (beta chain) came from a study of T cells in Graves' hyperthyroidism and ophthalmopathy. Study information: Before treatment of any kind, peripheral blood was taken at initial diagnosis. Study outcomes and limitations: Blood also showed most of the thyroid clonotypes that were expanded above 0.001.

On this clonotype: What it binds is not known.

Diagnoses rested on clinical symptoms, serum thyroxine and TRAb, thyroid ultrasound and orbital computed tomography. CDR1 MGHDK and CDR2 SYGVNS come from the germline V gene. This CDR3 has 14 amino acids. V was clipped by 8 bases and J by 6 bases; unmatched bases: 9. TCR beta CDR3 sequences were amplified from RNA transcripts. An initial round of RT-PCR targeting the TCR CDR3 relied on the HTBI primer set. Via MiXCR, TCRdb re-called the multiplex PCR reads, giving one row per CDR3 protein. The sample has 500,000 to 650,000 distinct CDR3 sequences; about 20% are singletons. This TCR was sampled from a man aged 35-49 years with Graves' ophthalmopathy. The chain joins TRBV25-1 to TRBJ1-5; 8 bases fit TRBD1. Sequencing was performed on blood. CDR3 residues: CASGGQAERQPQHF. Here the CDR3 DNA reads TGTGCCAGCGGGGGACAGGCGGAGCGTCAGCCCCAGCATTTT.